This T cell receptor (beta chain) was obtained from a study of blood T cell repertoires in COVID-19. Across the whole study: Samples of COVID-19 (acute and convalescent) were obtained from the United States, Italy and Spain. The analysed material was cDNA or gDNA that came from T cells, B-cell-depleted T cells, or PBMCs.

Looked up from germline, CDR1 is MNHEY and CDR2 is SMNVEV (reference sequence). Trimming pared 2 bases from V and 14 bases from J, leaving 16 bases between. The CDR3 consists of 13 residues. Followed over time, Seattle patients had been enrolled while infection was active. Original handling: Reference gene primer amplification in the assay estimated nucleated cell counts. The method was immunoSEQ multiplex PCR; TCRdb's version includes in-frame clones alone and lacks a portion of them. From that table come the V and J calls and clone size; the DNA was used to work out D and trimming. The sample yields around 220,000 clones, around 83% seen once.

The chain employs TRBV27 and TRBJ2-1; perhaps TRBD2 as D (8 bases). The sequence was collected from a woman in her fifties or sixties with COVID-19, enrolled during active disease. Source material: peripheral blood. The CDR3 spells CASSLREGASEFF. Here the CDR3 DNA reads TGTGCCAGCAGTTTACGGGAGGGGGCCTCCGAGTTCTTC.